This TCR beta chain was sequenced for a study of patients and donors after allogeneic stem cell transplantation (dated by TCRdb to between 2020 and 2021). Receptors were amplified or captured by RT-PCR. The reads were generated on a NextSeq 550. TCRdb trimmed public reads at Q25 via fastp, called clones via MiXCR and kept in-frame beta chains. CDR3 protein duplicates are merged, each entry listing the most common genes and DNA. This sample gives 200,000 to 250,000 distinct CDR3 sequences in total; 13% to 15% of them show up just once. Of the sample, roughly 11% falls within the top ten clones. Note on this clonotype: Its antigen remains unidentified. No base quality values were provided; no much bigger clone lies one nucleotide off.

The CDR3 numbers 14 residues from cysteine through phenylalanine. The retained sequence is limited to the CDR3, 42 bases, with the frame set at the first base. The CDR1 and CDR2 encoded by the germline V gene are MNHEY and SVGEGT. V lost 6 bases and J lost 6 bases, and the count of bases not matched to a germline gene is 6. The chain joins TRBV6-2 or TRBV6-3 to TRBJ2-7; a stretch of 12 junction bases matches TRBD2. Sequences were obtained from blood, either unsorted or a sorted T cell fraction (not recorded which). The clonotype comes from a human donor who was either an allogeneic HSCT recipient or a stem cell or donor lymphocyte infusion donor (not recorded which). It is not recorded whose cells these are; they may come from a transplant donor. In nucleotide form, the sequence is TGTGCCAGCAGCCGACTAGCGGGGGTCGGCGAGCAGTACTTC. Protein translation: CASSRLAGVGEQYF.